This TCR beta chain was observed in a study of T cell responses to AZD1222 COVID-19 vaccine. The V gene's germline CDR1 is SGHTA and CDR2 FQGTGA. The length of the CDR3 is 15 residues. The V gene lost 2 bases and the J gene lost 1 base, with 10 bases spanning the gap. Comments on this clone: Antigen: not known.

Produced via immunoSEQ multiplex PCR; TCRdb's table is partial and in-frame only. The table has approximately 140,000 clones, about 90% seen once. Study results and limitations: Within unmutated variant regions lay the reported targets of nearly half of spike-specific TCRs. Samples come after the peak T cell response, not at day 14. A mostly white British donor set with more females was recruited, and clonal diversity was possibly underestimated.

The input for sequencing was peripheral blood, taken 28 days after the second dose of the MenACWY control vaccine. The chain has TRBV7-3 and TRBJ2-3; perhaps TRBD2 as D (6 bases). The TCR comes from an adult who received the MenACWY meningococcal vaccine as a control. CDR3 nucleotides: TGTGCCAGCAGCTTATTCGGGAGCGGCACAGATACGCAGTATTTT. Protein sequence: CASSLFGSGTDTQYF. Full variable domain (outside the CDR3, taken from reference TRBV7-3 and TRBJ2-3): GAGVSQTPSNKVTEKGKYVELRCDPISGHTALYWYRQSLGQGPEFLIYFQGTGAADDSGLPNDRFFAVRPEGSVSTLKIQRTERGDSAVYLCASSLFGSGTDTQYFGPGTRLTVL.